A selection of T cell receptor beta chains follows, all from one sample in a study of shared clonotypes between healthy human individuals. TCRdb's copy holds only in-frame clones and misses some; the assay was immunoSEQ multiplex PCR. Among approximately 720,000 clones, 55% to 75% were seen once, and the ten largest hold 1.8%. The sample comprised memory CD4+ T cells sorted from blood. These receptors originate from a woman aged 25 to 39 in good health. CDR3s include the opening cysteine and the closing phenylalanine or tryptophan. D genes are given only for firm matches. Not every row has a clone size; where given, it reads once, few, many or a size class.

abundance,j_gene,len,v_gene,d_gene,CDR3nt,CDR3aa
.,TRBJ2-5,14,TRBV11-2,.,TGTGCCAGCAGCTTAGCGCTTGGGGTAGAGACCCAGTACTTC,CASSLALGVETQYF
.,TRBJ2-7,13,TRBV7-2,.,TGTGCCAGCAGCCCCGATGGCCAGTACGAGCAGTACTTC,CASSPDGQYEQYF
.,TRBJ1-5,13,TRBV6-5,.,TGTGCCAGCAGTTACTCGAAAGATCAGCCCCAGCATTTT,CASSYSKDQPQHF
.,TRBJ2-2,17,TRBV4-1,TRBD2,TGCGCCAGCAGCCAAACCCGGGCGGGAGTAAGGACCGGGGAGCTGTTTTTT,CASSQTRAGVRTGELFF
.,TRBJ1-4,14,TRBV25-1,TRBD1,TGTGCCAGCAGTCACGGGACAGGGCTTGAAAAACTGTTTTTT,CASSHGTGLEKLFF
.,TRBJ2-7,13,TRBV7-8,TRBD1,TGTGCCAGCAGCTTCGGGACAGCCTACGAGCAGTACTTC,CASSFGTAYEQYF
.,TRBJ2-3,14,TRBV15,.,TGTGCCACCAGCAGAGATTGGCCGGCGGATACGCAGTATTTT,CATSRDWPADTQYF
few,TRBJ1-1,15,TRBV2,TRBD1,TGTGCCGCCGGGGGACAGGGAACCATGAACACTGAAGCTTTCTTT,CAAGGQGTMNTEAFF
.,TRBJ1-5,15,TRBV5-1,.,TGCGCCAGCAGCTTGGAAGGCAGCCATAATCAGCCCCAGCATTTT,CASSLEGSHNQPQHF
.,TRBJ2-7,16,TRBV30,.,TGTGCCTGGAGTCACCCCGGGGGGACAGTAAAAGACGAGCAGTACTTC,CAWSHPGGTVKDEQYF
.,TRBJ1-5,14,TRBV28,TRBD1,TGTGCCAGCATCATCGGACAGGGAGTTCAGCCCCAGCATTTT,CASIIGQGVQPQHF
.,TRBJ2-1,15,TRBV9,.,TGTGCCAGCAGCGTAGAGGCAGGGCCCTACAATGAGCAGTTCTTC,CASSVEAGPYNEQFF
.,TRBJ1-5,15,TRBV5-1,.,TGCGCCAGCAGCCTGACGGTGGATAGCAATCAGCCCCAGCATTTT,CASSLTVDSNQPQHF
.,TRBJ1-2,12,TRBV28,.,TGTGCCAGCAGTTTCTGGGCGACAGGCTACACCTTC,CASSFWATGYTF
.,TRBJ2-6,15,TRBV19,.,TGTGCCAGTACCCCTCGGGGCGGCGGGGCCAACGTCCTGACTTTC,CASTPRGGGANVLTF
.,TRBJ1-1,12,TRBV28,.,TGTGCCAGCAGTCTACAGGCCTATGGAGCTTTCTTT,CASSLQAYGAFF
.,TRBJ2-7,13,TRBV5-1,TRBD2,TGCGCCAGCAGCACGAGCGGGAGCTACGAGCAGTACTTC,CASSTSGSYEQYF
.,TRBJ1-1,11,TRBV5-1,.,TGCGCCAGCAGGAGGGAGACTGAAGCTTTCTTT,CASRRETEAFF
.,TRBJ2-1,17,TRBV25-1,TRBD2,TGTGCCAGCAGTGAATCTACGGGACTAGTGGCCTACAATGAGCAGTTCTTC,CASSESTGLVAYNEQFF
.,TRBJ2-7,15,TRBV11-2,.,TGTGCCAGCAGTTTCAGGGGGGGTTCTTCCTACGAGCAGTACTTC,CASSFRGGSSYEQYF
.,TRBJ2-7,13,TRBV6-1,TRBD1,TGTGCCAGCAAGCCTAGGGACAGCTACGAGCAGTACTTC,CASKPRDSYEQYF
.,TRBJ2-7,14,TRBV27,.,TGTGCCAGCAGCCCGGGCCTGACAAGGTACGAGCAGTACTTC,CASSPGLTRYEQYF
.,TRBJ2-7,14,TRBV28,TRBD2,TGTGCCAGCAGTTTAGCGGGGGTTGCCTACGAGCAGTACTTC,CASSLAGVAYEQYF
.,TRBJ1-3,14,TRBV18,.,TGTGCCAGCTCACCAGAGGGCGATGGAAACACCATATATTTT,CASSPEGDGNTIYF
.,TRBJ2-5,13,TRBV19,.,TGTGCCAGTGGGGAGGCCGGCGGAGAGACCCAGTACTTC,CASGEAGGETQYF
.,TRBJ1-5,16,TRBV6-1,TRBD1,TGTGCCAGCAGTGATGGGACAGGGGGGACCTATCAGCCCCAGCATTTT,CASSDGTGGTYQPQHF
.,TRBJ1-1,15,TRBV28,.,TGTGCCAGCAGTTCCCTTCAGGCGGGTGGCACTGAAGCTTTCTTT,CASSSLQAGGTEAFF
once,TRBJ2-7,15,TRBV27,.,TGTGCCAGCAGTACAAAAAATAGCGGCGCCTACGAGCAGTACTTC,CASSTKNSGAYEQYF
.,TRBJ2-1,17,TRBV15,TRBD2,TGTGCCACCAGCAGAGACCTCCAGCGGGGGTCATACAATGAGCAGTTCTTC,CATSRDLQRGSYNEQFF
few,TRBJ2-1,12,TRBV29-1,TRBD2,TGCAGCGTTGTTGGGACTATCAATGAGCAGTTCTTC,CSVVGTINEQFF
.,TRBJ2-7,13,TRBV5-1,TRBD1,TGCGCCAGCAGCTTGGGCGCAGGGGGCGAGCAGTACTTC,CASSLGAGGEQYF
.,TRBJ2-1,16,TRBV10-1,TRBD2,TGCGCCAGCAGTGAGTCCCGGGGGGGGTACTACAATGAGCAGTTCTTC,CASSESRGGYYNEQFF
.,TRBJ1-5,12,TRBV7-2,.,TGTGCCAGCAGCTTAACAAATCAGCCCCAGCATTTT,CASSLTNQPQHF
once,TRBJ2-1,13,TRBV29-1,.,TGCAGCGTTGAGGGTTTTGGGGACCATGAGCAGTTCTTC,CSVEGFGDHEQFF
.,TRBJ2-2,15,TRBV7-2,TRBD2,TGTGCCAGCAGCTTTAGACTAGCTAGTACCGGGGAGCTGTTTTTT,CASSFRLASTGELFF
.,TRBJ1-1,13,TRBV28,.,TGTGCCAGCAGTTTGGGGGGGCACACTGAAGCTTTCTTT,CASSLGGHTEAFF
few,TRBJ2-7,14,TRBV6-6,TRBD2,TGTGCCAGCAGTTTAGCGGGAGGGCCCTACGAGCAGTACTTC,CASSLAGGPYEQYF
.,TRBJ1-2,17,TRBV7-8,.,TGTGCCAGCAGCTTTTTACAGGGTTCGGCTGGTTCCTATGGCTACACCTTC,CASSFLQGSAGSYGYTF
.,TRBJ2-5,17,TRBV18,TRBD1,TGTGCCAGCTCACTATCCGGGGGCAGGGGGCTCCAAGAGACCCAGTACTTC,CASSLSGGRGLQETQYF
.,TRBJ2-3,13,TRBV18,.,TGTGCCAGCTCACCCTGGGGCACAGATACGCAGTATTTT,CASSPWGTDTQYF
few,TRBJ2-1,15,TRBV6-1,TRBD2,TGTGCCAGCAGCTATACTAGCGGAGGTAGCGATGAGCAGTTCTTC,CASSYTSGGSDEQFF
.,TRBJ1-2,12,TRBV19,.,TGTGCCAGTATAAGCCCTAACTATGGCTACACCTTC,CASISPNYGYTF
.,TRBJ1-5,14,TRBV28,.,TGTGCCAGCAGTTTATTTCATAGCAATCAGCCCCAGCATTTT,CASSLFHSNQPQHF
few,TRBJ2-1,13,TRBV29-1,.,TGCAGCGCTAGAGGGGGAGGCAACAATGAGCAGTTCTTC,CSARGGGNNEQFF
few,TRBJ2-1,17,TRBV19,TRBD1,TGTGCCAGTAGTATAGATACCGGGACAGGGGGGTACAATGAGCAGTTCTTC,CASSIDTGTGGYNEQFF
few,TRBJ1-2,15,TRBV2,.,TGTGCCAGCAGTGAAGCAGACGGCAGTATCTATGGCTACACCTTC,CASSEADGSIYGYTF
.,TRBJ2-1,15,TRBV5-1,.,TGCGCCAGCAGCTTTGGCCCGATTCCTGACAATGAGCAGTTCTTC,CASSFGPIPDNEQFF
.,TRBJ2-2,17,TRBV5-1,TRBD2,TGCGCCAGCAGCTTGGGGCCTAGCGGGAGGATGGTCGGGGAGCTGTTTTTT,CASSLGPSGRMVGELFF